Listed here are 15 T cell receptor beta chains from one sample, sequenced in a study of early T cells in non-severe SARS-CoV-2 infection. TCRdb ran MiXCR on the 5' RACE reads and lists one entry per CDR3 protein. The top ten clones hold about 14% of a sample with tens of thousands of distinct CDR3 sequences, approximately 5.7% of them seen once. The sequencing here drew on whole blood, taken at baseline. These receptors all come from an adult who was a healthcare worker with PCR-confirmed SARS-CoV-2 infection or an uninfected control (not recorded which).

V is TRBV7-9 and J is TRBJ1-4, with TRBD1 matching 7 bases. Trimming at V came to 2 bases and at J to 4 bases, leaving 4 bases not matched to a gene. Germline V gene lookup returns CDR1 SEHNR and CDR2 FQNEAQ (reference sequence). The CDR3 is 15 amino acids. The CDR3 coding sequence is TGTGCCAGCAGCTTAACAGGGGCCTATAATGAAAAACTGTTTTTT. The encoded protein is CASSLTGAYNEKLFF.

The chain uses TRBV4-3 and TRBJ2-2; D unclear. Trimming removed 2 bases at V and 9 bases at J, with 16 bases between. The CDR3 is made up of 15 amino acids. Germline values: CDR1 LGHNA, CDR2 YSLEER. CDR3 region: CASSQIQYTTRELFF. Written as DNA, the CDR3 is TGCGCCAGCAGCCAAATACAGTATACGACGAGGGAGCTGTTTTTT.

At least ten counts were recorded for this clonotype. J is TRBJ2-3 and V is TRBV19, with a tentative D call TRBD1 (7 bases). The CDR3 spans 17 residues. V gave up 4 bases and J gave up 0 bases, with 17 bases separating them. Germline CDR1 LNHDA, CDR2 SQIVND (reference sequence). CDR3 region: CASSRMQGGPSTDTQYF. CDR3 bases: TGTGCCAGTAGTAGGATGCAGGGGGGACCTAGCACAGATACGCAGTATTTT.

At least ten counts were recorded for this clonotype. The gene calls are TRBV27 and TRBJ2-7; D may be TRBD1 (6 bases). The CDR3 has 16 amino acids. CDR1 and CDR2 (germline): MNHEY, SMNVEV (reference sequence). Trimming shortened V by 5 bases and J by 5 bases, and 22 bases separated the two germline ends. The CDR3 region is CASSTETTGPVDEQYF. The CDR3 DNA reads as TGTGCCAGCAGTACCGAAACGACAGGCCCGGTGGACGAGCAGTACTTC.

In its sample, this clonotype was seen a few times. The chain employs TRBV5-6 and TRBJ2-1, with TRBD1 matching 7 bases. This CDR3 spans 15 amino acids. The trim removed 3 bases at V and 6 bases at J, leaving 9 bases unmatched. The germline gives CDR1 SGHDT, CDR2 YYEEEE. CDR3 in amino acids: CASSWGQLASNEQFF. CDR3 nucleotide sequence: TGTGCCAGCAGCTGGGGACAGCTCGCCTCCAATGAGCAGTTCTTC.

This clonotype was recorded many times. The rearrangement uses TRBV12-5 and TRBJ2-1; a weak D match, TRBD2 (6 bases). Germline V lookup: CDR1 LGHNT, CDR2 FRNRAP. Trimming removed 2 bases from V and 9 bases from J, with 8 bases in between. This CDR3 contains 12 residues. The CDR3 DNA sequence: TGTGCTAGTGGTTTGACTAGCTCTGAGCAGTTCTTC. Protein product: CASGLTSSEQFF.

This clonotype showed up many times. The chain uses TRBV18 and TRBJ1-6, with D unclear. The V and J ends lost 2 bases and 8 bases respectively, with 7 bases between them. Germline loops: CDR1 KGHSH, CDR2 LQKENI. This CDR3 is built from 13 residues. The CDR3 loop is CASSPGVHSPLHF. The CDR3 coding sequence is TGTGCCAGCTCACCAGGGGTACATTCACCCCTCCACTTT.

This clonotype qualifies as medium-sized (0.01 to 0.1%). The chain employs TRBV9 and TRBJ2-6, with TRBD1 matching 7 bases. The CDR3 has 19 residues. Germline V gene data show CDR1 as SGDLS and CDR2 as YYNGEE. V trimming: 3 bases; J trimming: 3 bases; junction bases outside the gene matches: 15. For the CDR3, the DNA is TGTGCCAGCAGCGGATCTTACAGGGGCGCTCGGGGTGGGGCCAACGTCCTGACTTTC. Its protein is CASSGSYRGARGGANVLTF.

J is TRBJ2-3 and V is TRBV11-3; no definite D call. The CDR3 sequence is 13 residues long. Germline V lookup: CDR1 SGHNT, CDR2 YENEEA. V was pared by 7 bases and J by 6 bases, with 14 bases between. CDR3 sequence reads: CASTGPAVDTQYF. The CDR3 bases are TGTGCCAGCACGGGCCCGGCCGTGGATACGCAGTATTTT.

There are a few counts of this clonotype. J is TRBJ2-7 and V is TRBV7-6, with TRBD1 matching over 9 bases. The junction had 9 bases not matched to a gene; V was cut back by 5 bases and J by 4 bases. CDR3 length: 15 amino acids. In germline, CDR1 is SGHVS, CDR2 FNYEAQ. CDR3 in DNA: TGTGCCAGCAGCCGAGCCCGGGACAGGGAGTACGAGCAGTACTTC. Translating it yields CASSRARDREYEQYF. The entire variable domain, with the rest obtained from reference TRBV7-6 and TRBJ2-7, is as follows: GAGVSQSPRYKVTKRGQDVALRCDPISGHVSLYWYRQALGQGPEFLTYFNYEAQQDKSGLPNDRFSAERPEGSISTLTIQRTEQRDSAMYRCASSRARDREYEQYFGPGTRLTVT.

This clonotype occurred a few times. The CDR3, as DNA: TGTGCCAGCAGCTTACAGGAGGGTGACAATGAGCAGTTCTTC. Protein sequence: CASSLQEGDNEQFF. The chain recombines TRBV7-2 with TRBJ2-1, with a possible D match to TRBD2 (6 bases). Per the germline V gene, CDR1 is SGHTA and CDR2 is FQGNSA. This CDR3 contains 14 residues. Trimming pared 2 bases from V and 5 bases from J, leaving 10 bases between. Combining the CDR3 with reference TRBV7-2 and TRBJ2-1 gives the whole variable domain GAGVSQSPSNKVTEKGKDVELRCDPISGHTALYWYRQSLGQGLEFLIYFQGNSAPDKSGLPSDRFSAERTGGSVSTLTIQRTQQEDSAVYLCASSLQEGDNEQFFGPGTRLTVL.

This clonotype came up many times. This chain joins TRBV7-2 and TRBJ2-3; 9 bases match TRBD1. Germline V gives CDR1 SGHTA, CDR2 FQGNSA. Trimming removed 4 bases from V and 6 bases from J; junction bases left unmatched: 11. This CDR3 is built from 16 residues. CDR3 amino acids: CASSSSGTGRSDTQYF. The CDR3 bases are TGTGCCAGCAGCTCGTCCGGGACAGGGCGCTCTGATACGCAGTATTTT.

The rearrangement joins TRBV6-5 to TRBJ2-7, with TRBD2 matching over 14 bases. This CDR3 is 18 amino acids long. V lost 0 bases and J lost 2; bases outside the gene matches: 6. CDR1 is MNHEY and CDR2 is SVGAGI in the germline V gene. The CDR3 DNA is TGTGCCAGCAGTTACTCGAAGGGACTAGCGGGGGCAACCTACGAGCAGTACTTC. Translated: CASSYSKGLAGATYEQYF.

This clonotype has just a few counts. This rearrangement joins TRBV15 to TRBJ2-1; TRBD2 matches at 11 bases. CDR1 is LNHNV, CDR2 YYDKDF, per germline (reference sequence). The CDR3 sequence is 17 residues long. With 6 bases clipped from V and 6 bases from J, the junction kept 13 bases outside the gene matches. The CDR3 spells CATRSKLAGGPGNEQFF. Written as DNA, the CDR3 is TGTGCCACCAGGAGCAAGTTAGCGGGGGGGCCCGGCAATGAGCAGTTCTTC.

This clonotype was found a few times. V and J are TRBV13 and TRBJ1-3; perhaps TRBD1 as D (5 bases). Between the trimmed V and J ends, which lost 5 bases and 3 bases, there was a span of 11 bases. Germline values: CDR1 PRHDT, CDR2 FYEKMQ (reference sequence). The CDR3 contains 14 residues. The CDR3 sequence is CASSRGDFGNTIYF. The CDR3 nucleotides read TGTGCCAGCAGCCGTGGGGACTTTGGAAACACCATATATTTT. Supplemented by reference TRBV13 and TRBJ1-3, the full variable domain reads AAGVIQSPRHLIKEKRETATLKCYPIPRHDTVYWYQQGPGQDPQFLISFYEKMQSDKGSIPDRFSAQQFSDYHSELNMSSLELGDSALYFCASSRGDFGNTIYFGEGSWLTVV.